These 14 T cell receptor beta chains were sequenced from one sample in a study of blood T cell repertoires in COVID-19 (dated by TCRdb to the early 2020s). Library preparation employed the immunoSEQ multiplex PCR assay. TCRdb retrieved this table from immuneACCESS and kept in-frame rearrangements only. Not all clones are present; in checked studies, unresolved V genes account for under half, and no reason is known for the remainder. The sample table holds about 76,000 clones, of which around 85% were seen once. More than 10% of the sample lies in the top ten. Input material: peripheral blood. Receptors were obtained from a human donor in a cohort sampled during active COVID-19.

The chain recombines TRBV6-5 with TRBJ2-3, with 8 bases fitting TRBD2. The V gene end was trimmed by 3 bases and the J gene end by 0 bases; junction bases not matched to a gene: 5. This CDR3 has 16 residues. CDR1 and CDR2 (germline): MNHEY, SVGAGI. The DNA for the CDR3 is TGTGCCAGCAGTTATGGGCGGGGGGCGAGCACAGATACGCAGTATTTT. Translating it yields CASSYGRGASTDTQYF.

CDR3 sequence reads: CATSRAGVGTEAFF. The CDR3 DNA reads as TGTGCCACCAGCAGAGCAGGGGTCGGGACTGAAGCTTTCTTT. V usage is TRBV15 and J usage is TRBJ1-1; D is perhaps TRBD1 (6 bases). This CDR3 contains 14 residues. Germline V CDR1 and CDR2: LNHNV, YYDKDF (reference sequence). Trimming shortened V by 1 base and J by 5 bases, and 11 bases separated the two germline ends.

The chain links TRBV3-1 (or the pseudogene TRBV3-2) to TRBJ1-5, with D possibly being TRBD1 (6 bases). This CDR3 region has 16 residues. V was cut by 0 bases and J by 4 bases, with 13 bases left in between. In germline, CDR1 is LGHDT, CDR2 YNNKEL (reference sequence). CDR3 DNA: TGTGCCAGCAGCCAAGATAGCGCTGGGACAAATCAGCCCCAGCATTTT. It encodes CASSQDSAGTNQPQHF.

This clone was found once. The chain recombines TRBV2 with TRBJ2-1; 8 nucleotides align to TRBD2. The CDR3 is 16 amino acids. J gave up 3 bases and V 1 base, and 5 bases lay outside the gene matches. CDR1 and CDR2 from the germline V gene are SNHLY and FYNNEI. CDR3 nucleotides: TGTGCCAGCAGTGAAGAGGCCGCGGGGGGCTACAATGAGCAGTTCTTC. This sequence encodes CASSEEAAGGYNEQFF.

This chain uses TRBV3-1 (or the pseudogene TRBV3-2) with TRBJ2-1; D is perhaps TRBD2 (6 bases). Germline lookup yields CDR1 LGHDT and CDR2 YNNKEL (reference sequence). The V and J ends lost 0 bases and 1 base respectively, with 7 bases between them. The length of the CDR3 is 15 residues. The CDR3 loop reads CASSQEGGSYNEQFF. The CDR3 DNA follows: TGTGCCAGCAGCCAAGAGGGGGGTTCCTACAATGAGCAGTTCTTC.

V usage is TRBV9 and J usage is TRBJ2-7, with 9 positions matching TRBD2. The CDR3 spans 15 residues. Germline V gene sequence: CDR1 SGDLS, CDR2 YYNGEE. Germline trimming cut 4 bases from V and 5 bases from J; bases unmatched to any gene: 10. CDR3 amino acids: CASSPKVAGANEQYF. The CDR3 DNA reads TGTGCCAGCAGCCCCAAGGTAGCGGGGGCAAACGAGCAGTACTTC. The full variable domain, rest sourced from reference TRBV9 and TRBJ2-7, is DSGVTQTPKHLITATGQRVTLRCSPRSGDLSVYWYQQSLDQGLQFLIQYYNGEERAKGNILERFSAQQFPDLHSELNLSSLELGDSALYFCASSPKVAGANEQYFGPGTRLTVT.

V and J are TRBV7-9 and TRBJ2-7, with a possible D match to TRBD2 (5 bases). Germline V gives CDR1 SEHNR, CDR2 FQNEAQ (reference sequence). The CDR3 has 14 residues. The V and J ends lost 5 bases and 9 bases respectively, with 20 bases between them. The CDR3 spells CASSPNRDLRAQYF. CDR3 DNA: TGTGCCAGCAGCCCCAATCGGGATCTACGAGCGCAGTACTTC.

The chain joins TRBV7-2 to TRBJ2-5, with 9 bases lining up with TRBD2. J was trimmed by 2 bases and V by 0 bases; bases with no gene match: 7. The CDR3 has 17 residues. Germline-derived CDR1 and CDR2 are SGHTA and FQGNSA. The CDR3 DNA follows: TGTGCCAGCAGCTTAGCGGGCGCGCGGGGGGGGCAAGAGACCCAGTACTTC. Translated: CASSLAGARGGQETQYF.

The V call is TRBV24-1, the J call TRBJ1-6, with a weak D call TRBD1 (6 bases). CDR3 length: 15 residues. The germline gives CDR1 KGHDR, CDR2 SFDVKD. Trimming took off 0 bases at V and 10 bases at J, with 12 bases between the two ends. The CDR3 coding sequence is TGTGCCACCAGTGATTTGACAGGGACGGACTCACCCCTCCACTTT. Protein: CATSDLTGTDSPLHF.

This rearrangement joins TRBV5-1 to TRBJ2-1; D might be TRBD1 (6 bases). The germline V gene encodes CDR1 SGHRS and CDR2 YFSETQ. The CDR3 loop spans 13 amino acids. V lost 3 bases and J lost 5, with 9 bases in between. CDR3 protein: CASSSTGNNEQFF. The CDR3, as DNA: TGCGCCAGCAGCTCGACAGGTAACAATGAGCAGTTCTTC.

The rearrangement joins TRBV7-9 to TRBJ1-1; perhaps TRBD1 as D (6 bases). Trimming shortened V by 5 bases and J by 5 bases, and 18 bases separated the two germline ends. Germline V gene sequence: CDR1 SEHNR, CDR2 FQNEAQ (reference sequence). The CDR3 has 15 residues. Written as DNA, the CDR3 is TGTGCCAGCAGCCGTCATGGGGGCCGAGGGACTGAAGCTTTCTTT. This sequence encodes CASSRHGGRGTEAFF.

The chain couples TRBV4-3 to TRBJ2-1; D is perhaps TRBD2 (5 bases). V was shortened by 1 base and J by 3 bases, with 7 bases between the two germline ends. This CDR3 is 14 amino acids long. CDR1 is LGHNA, CDR2 YSLEER, per germline. As DNA, the CDR3 is TGCGCCAGCAGCCAAGGGACTGGCTACAATGAGCAGTTCTTC. The encoded protein is CASSQGTGYNEQFF.

The chain couples TRBV20-1 to TRBJ2-7; TRBD2 matches 7 bases. CDR1 and CDR2 (germline): DFQATT, SNEGSKA (reference sequence). The CDR3 is 14 residues long. The trim removed 3 bases at V and 2 bases at J, leaving 7 bases unmatched. CDR3 region: CSASRGGRAYEQYF. In nucleotides, the CDR3 is TGCAGTGCTAGTCGCGGGGGTCGAGCCTACGAGCAGTACTTC.

The chain employs TRBV2 and TRBJ2-2; 16 nucleotides line up with TRBD2. V was clipped by 5 bases and J by 6 bases; unmatched bases: 3. This CDR3 spans 16 amino acids. Germline values: CDR1 SNHLY, CDR2 FYNNEI. The CDR3 coding sequence is TGTGCCAGCAGTTTGGGACTAGCGGGGGGGCCCGGGGAGCTGTTTTTT. Its translation: CASSLGLAGGPGELFF.